A selection of T cell receptor beta chains follows, all from one sample in a study of blood T cell repertoires in COVID-19. The table came from immunoSEQ multiplex PCR; TCRdb's copy has only in-frame clones and leaves some out. Here the sample spans 200,000 to 300,000 clones, 90% being singletons. Material for sequencing was peripheral blood. These receptors all come from a woman in her forties with acute or convalescent COVID-19. The CDR3 runs from the conserved cysteine through the conserved F or W. A D gene is named only where the DNA matches it firmly. Rows give clone size only sometimes, using once, few, many, or a class for an expanded clone.

D gene: TRBD1; clone size: NA; J gene: TRBJ1-3; V gene: TRBV5-1; CDR3 protein: CASSLAGQGAGNTIYF; CDR3 DNA: TGCGCCAGCAGCTTGGCCGGGCAGGGGGCTGGAAACACCATATATTTT
D gene: TRBD1; clone size: NA; J gene: TRBJ1-2; V gene: TRBV15; CDR3 protein: CATSQDRGNYGYTF; CDR3 DNA: TGCGCCACCAGTCAGGACAGGGGGAACTATGGCTACACCTTC
D gene: NA; clone size: NA; J gene: TRBJ1-6; V gene: TRBV28; CDR3 protein: CASSQDSLYNSPLHF; CDR3 DNA: TGTGCCAGCAGTCAAGACAGTCTCTATAATTCACCCCTCCACTTT
D gene: TRBD1; clone size: NA; J gene: TRBJ2-1; V gene: TRBV24-1; CDR3 protein: CATSDYRDRGHEQFF; CDR3 DNA: TGTGCCACCAGTGATTACCGGGACAGGGGCCATGAGCAGTTCTTC
D gene: NA; clone size: NA; J gene: TRBJ1-2; V gene: TRBV30; CDR3 protein: CAWSLTGVGYTF; CDR3 DNA: TGTGCCTGGAGTCTTACAGGAGTCGGCTACACCTTC
D gene: TRBD1; clone size: NA; J gene: TRBJ1-2; V gene: TRBV11-2; CDR3 protein: CASRPTGGRGSYGYTF; CDR3 DNA: TGTGCCAGCAGGCCGACAGGGGGTAGGGGATCCTATGGCTACACCTTC
D gene: TRBD1; clone size: NA; J gene: TRBJ2-5; V gene: TRBV4-1; CDR3 protein: CASSQGTGGETQYF; CDR3 DNA: TGCGCCAGCAGCCAAGGGACAGGGGGAGAGACCCAGTACTTC
D gene: NA; clone size: NA; J gene: TRBJ1-1; V gene: TRBV6-6; CDR3 protein: CASSQGNTEAFF; CDR3 DNA: TGTGCCAGCAGCCAGGGGAACACTGAAGCTTTCTTT
D gene: NA; clone size: NA; J gene: TRBJ1-4; V gene: TRBV30; CDR3 protein: CAWKVAGDHEKLFF; CDR3 DNA: TGTGCCTGGAAGGTGGCAGGGGATCATGAAAAACTGTTTTTT
D gene: TRBD1; clone size: NA; J gene: TRBJ1-6; V gene: TRBV10-3; CDR3 protein: CAISTDRLGGPLHF; CDR3 DNA: TGTGCCATCAGCACGGACAGGCTCGGAGGGCCCCTCCACTTT
D gene: NA; clone size: NA; J gene: TRBJ1-2; V gene: TRBV7-9; CDR3 protein: CASSSLTGIYGYTF; CDR3 DNA: TGTGCCAGCAGCTCGCTAACAGGGATCTATGGCTACACCTTC
D gene: NA; clone size: NA; J gene: TRBJ1-1; V gene: TRBV13; CDR3 protein: CASSPWNTEAFF; CDR3 DNA: TGTGCCAGCAGCCCTTGGAACACTGAAGCTTTCTTT
D gene: NA; clone size: NA; J gene: TRBJ1-1; V gene: TRBV25-1; CDR3 protein: CASTPWAGDEAFF; CDR3 DNA: TGTGCCAGCACCCCTTGGGCGGGGGACGAAGCTTTCTTT
D gene: NA; clone size: once; J gene: TRBJ1-6; V gene: TRBV7-9; CDR3 protein: CASSLGSTAPTGSPLHF; CDR3 DNA: TGTGCCAGCAGCTTAGGCTCGACAGCCCCCACGGGTTCACCCCTCCACTTT
D gene: TRBD1; clone size: once; J gene: TRBJ2-2; V gene: TRBV2; CDR3 protein: CASSELTGGLMTGELFF; CDR3 DNA: TGTGCCAGCAGTGAGTTGACAGGGGGCTTGATGACCGGGGAGCTGTTTTTT
D gene: NA; clone size: NA; J gene: TRBJ2-3; V gene: TRBV11-2; CDR3 protein: CASSLDHWGVSTDTQYF; CDR3 DNA: TGTGCCAGCAGCTTAGATCACTGGGGAGTTAGCACAGATACGCAGTATTTT
D gene: TRBD1; clone size: NA; J gene: TRBJ1-5; V gene: TRBV5-5; CDR3 protein: CASSFGQGQQPQHF; CDR3 DNA: TGTGCCAGCAGCTTCGGACAGGGTCAGCAGCCCCAGCATTTT
D gene: NA; clone size: NA; J gene: TRBJ1-2; V gene: TRBV3-1/TRBV3-2; CDR3 protein: CASSQDPGSYGYTF; CDR3 DNA: TGTGCCAGCAGCCAAGATCCGGGGAGCTATGGCTACACCTTC
D gene: NA; clone size: once; J gene: TRBJ2-2; V gene: TRBV10-1; CDR3 protein: CASSELAGGPEYPPGELFF; CDR3 DNA: TGCGCCAGCAGTGAGTTGGCCGGGGGGCCAGAGTATCCCCCCGGGGAGCTGTTTTTT
D gene: NA; clone size: NA; J gene: TRBJ1-5; V gene: TRBV5-1; CDR3 protein: CASSLGEKGQPQHF; CDR3 DNA: TGCGCCAGCAGCTTGGGGGAGAAGGGTCAGCCCCAGCATTTT
D gene: NA; clone size: NA; J gene: TRBJ1-6; V gene: TRBV11-2; CDR3 protein: CASSFRGRYNSPLHF; CDR3 DNA: TGTGCCAGCAGCTTCCGAGGGCGTTATAATTCACCCCTCCACTTT
D gene: NA; clone size: NA; J gene: TRBJ1-5; V gene: TRBV3-1/TRBV3-2; CDR3 protein: CASSPGHFTHSNQPQHF; CDR3 DNA: TGTGCCAGCAGTCCGGGACATTTTACCCATAGCAATCAGCCCCAGCATTTT
D gene: TRBD1; clone size: NA; J gene: TRBJ2-2; V gene: TRBV19; CDR3 protein: CASGPRTGTGYTGELFF; CDR3 DNA: TGTGCCAGTGGCCCCCGGACCGGGACAGGGTACACCGGGGAGCTGTTTTTT
D gene: TRBD2; clone size: once; J gene: TRBJ2-3; V gene: TRBV5-1; CDR3 protein: CASSAGGSTDTQYF; CDR3 DNA: TGCGCCAGCAGCGCGGGGGGTTCCACAGATACGCAGTATTTT
D gene: TRBD2; clone size: NA; J gene: TRBJ2-5; V gene: TRBV2; CDR3 protein: CASIAGGRGTQYF; CDR3 DNA: TGTGCCAGCATAGCGGGGGGGCGGGGGACCCAGTACTTC
D gene: TRBD1; clone size: few; J gene: TRBJ1-1; V gene: TRBV25-1; CDR3 protein: CASSTQDRVEAFF; CDR3 DNA: TGTGCCAGCAGTACCCAAGACAGGGTTGAAGCTTTCTTT
D gene: TRBD2; clone size: NA; J gene: TRBJ2-5; V gene: TRBV6-1; CDR3 protein: CASSEAVLAGGPRETQYF; CDR3 DNA: TGTGCCAGCAGTGAAGCGGTACTAGCGGGGGGGCCTCGGGAGACCCAGTACTTC
D gene: TRBD1; clone size: NA; J gene: TRBJ1-2; V gene: TRBV7-2; CDR3 protein: CASSPDRGGGYTF; CDR3 DNA: TGTGCCAGCAGCCCGGACAGGGGTGGGGGCTACACCTTC
D gene: NA; clone size: NA; J gene: TRBJ1-1; V gene: TRBV7-7; CDR3 protein: CASSSSGVTEAFF; CDR3 DNA: TGTGCCAGCAGCTCATCGGGGGTCACTGAAGCTTTCTTT
D gene: NA; clone size: NA; J gene: TRBJ2-2; V gene: TRBV4-1; CDR3 protein: CASSQVPRGRSDGELFF; CDR3 DNA: TGCGCCAGCAGCCAAGTGCCCCGCGGAAGGTCGGACGGGGAGCTGTTTTTT
D gene: NA; clone size: NA; J gene: TRBJ1-2; V gene: TRBV5-1; CDR3 protein: CASSSQPTSRVGYGYTF; CDR3 DNA: TGCGCCAGCAGCTCGCAACCCACCTCCAGGGTAGGCTATGGCTACACCTTC
D gene: NA; clone size: once; J gene: TRBJ1-2; V gene: TRBV5-4; CDR3 protein: CASSPTGYSGYTF; CDR3 DNA: TGTGCCAGCAGCCCGACAGGTTATAGTGGCTACACCTTC
D gene: TRBD1; clone size: few; J gene: TRBJ1-1; V gene: TRBV12-5; CDR3 protein: CASGLSGQGHGTEAFF; CDR3 DNA: TGTGCTAGTGGTTTGTCAGGACAGGGGCACGGGACTGAAGCTTTCTTT
D gene: TRBD1; clone size: NA; J gene: TRBJ1-6; V gene: TRBV7-2; CDR3 protein: CASSSTGADNSPLHF; CDR3 DNA: TGTGCCAGCAGCTCTACAGGGGCCGATAATTCACCCCTCCACTTT
D gene: TRBD2; clone size: NA; J gene: TRBJ2-3; V gene: TRBV6-6; CDR3 protein: CASSYGGGVGTDTQYF; CDR3 DNA: TGTGCCAGCAGTTACGGCGGGGGGGTTGGCACAGATACGCAGTATTTT
D gene: NA; clone size: once; J gene: TRBJ1-2; V gene: TRBV5-6; CDR3 protein: CASSPRTFNGYTF; CDR3 DNA: TGTGCCAGCAGCCCCAGGACATTTAACGGCTACACCTTC
D gene: NA; clone size: NA; J gene: TRBJ1-2; V gene: TRBV10-3; CDR3 protein: CAINSGSNGYTF; CDR3 DNA: TGTGCCATCAATTCAGGGTCAAATGGCTACACCTTC
D gene: TRBD1; clone size: NA; J gene: TRBJ1-2; V gene: TRBV6-5; CDR3 protein: CASSPEAGGNYGYTF; CDR3 DNA: TGTGCCAGCAGCCCCGAGGCAGGGGGTAACTATGGCTACACCTTC
D gene: TRBD1; clone size: NA; J gene: TRBJ1-1; V gene: TRBV30; CDR3 protein: CAWNRGGTEAFF; CDR3 DNA: TGTGCCTGGAACAGGGGAGGCACTGAAGCTTTCTTT
D gene: TRBD1; clone size: NA; J gene: TRBJ1-3; V gene: TRBV10-3; CDR3 protein: CAISEDRTGNTIYF; CDR3 DNA: TGTGCCATCAGCGAGGACAGGACAGGAAACACCATATATTTT
D gene: NA; clone size: once; J gene: TRBJ2-2; V gene: TRBV27; CDR3 protein: CASSYLTGGELFF; CDR3 DNA: TGTGCCAGCAGTTACCTGACAGGCGGGGAGCTGTTTTTT
D gene: NA; clone size: NA; J gene: TRBJ1-4; V gene: TRBV7-2; CDR3 protein: CASSLGPSDNEKLFF; CDR3 DNA: TGTGCCAGCAGCTTAGGGCCCAGCGACAATGAAAAACTGTTTTTT
D gene: NA; clone size: few; J gene: TRBJ1-5; V gene: TRBV4-2; CDR3 protein: CASSQDWSGEQPQHF; CDR3 DNA: TGTGCCAGCAGCCAAGATTGGTCTGGGGAGCAGCCCCAGCATTTT
D gene: NA; clone size: once; J gene: TRBJ1-3; V gene: TRBV4-1; CDR3 protein: CASSQDVVRRGAAGNTIYF; CDR3 DNA: TGCGCCAGCAGCCAAGATGTAGTAAGACGGGGGGCTGCTGGAAACACCATATATTTT
D gene: TRBD2; clone size: NA; J gene: TRBJ2-1; V gene: TRBV24-1; CDR3 protein: CATSDSGGADEQFF; CDR3 DNA: TGTGCCACCAGTGATAGCGGGGGGGCCGATGAGCAGTTCTTC
D gene: TRBD1; clone size: few; J gene: TRBJ1-1; V gene: TRBV25-1; CDR3 protein: CASSEYSQGVVTEAFF; CDR3 DNA: TGTGCCAGCAGTGAATATAGCCAGGGGGTCGTCACTGAAGCTTTCTTT
D gene: NA; clone size: NA; J gene: TRBJ1-5; V gene: TRBV5-8; CDR3 protein: CASSLDDYQPQHF; CDR3 DNA: TGTGCCAGCAGCCTTGACGACTATCAGCCCCAGCATTTT
D gene: NA; clone size: NA; J gene: TRBJ1-2; V gene: TRBV29-1; CDR3 protein: CSVEFRGGGYGYTF; CDR3 DNA: TGCAGCGTTGAGTTTCGGGGTGGTGGCTATGGCTACACCTTC
D gene: NA; clone size: few; J gene: TRBJ1-2; V gene: TRBV7-2; CDR3 protein: CASSFDIDYGYTF; CDR3 DNA: TGTGCCAGCAGCTTCGACATTGACTATGGCTACACCTTC
D gene: TRBD2; clone size: NA; J gene: TRBJ2-2; V gene: TRBV6-1; CDR3 protein: CASSEDWSGGDTGELFF; CDR3 DNA: TGTGCCAGCAGTGAAGATTGGTCCGGGGGGGACACCGGGGAGCTGTTTTTT
D gene: NA; clone size: NA; J gene: TRBJ1-1; V gene: TRBV10-3; CDR3 protein: CATGGFTEAFF; CDR3 DNA: TGTGCCACGGGGGGTTTCACTGAAGCTTTCTTT
D gene: TRBD1; clone size: NA; J gene: TRBJ2-1; V gene: TRBV5-1; CDR3 protein: CASSTGTGIYNEQFF; CDR3 DNA: TGCGCCAGCAGCACCGGGACAGGGATATACAATGAGCAGTTCTTC
D gene: TRBD2; clone size: NA; J gene: TRBJ2-4; V gene: TRBV5-3; CDR3 protein: CALAGASGGRGARRRYF; CDR3 DNA: TGTGCCTTAGCTGGAGCCAGCGGGGGTCGAGGGGCCCGACGTCGGTACTTC